This T cell receptor (beta chain) comes out of a study of blood T cell repertoires in COVID-19. Study in general: Some COVID-19 samples were acute and others convalescent; all came from the United States, Italy and Spain. T cells, B-cell-depleted T cells, or PBMCs provided the cDNA or gDNA that served as material.

Seattle enrolled patients during active infection and tracked them longitudinally. The authors' processing: It was from reference gene primer amplification that nucleated cell counts were estimated. Some clones are missing from TCRdb's copy, which holds only in-frame ones; the method was immunoSEQ multiplex PCR. Clone size and the V and J calls come from that table; the DNA yielded D and trimming. The sample has around 260,000 clones; approximately 89% are singletons. The germline CDR1 and CDR2 sequences are SNHLY and FYNNEI. CDR3 length: 15 amino acids. With 1 base removed from V and 5 bases from J, the gap between germline ends came to 12 bases.

This chain joins TRBV2 and TRBJ1-5, with a tentative D call TRBD1 (5 bases). This TCR derives from a woman aged 30 to 39 with COVID-19, enrolled during active disease. The specimen was peripheral blood. CDR3 bases: TGTGCCAGCAGTGAAGTGGGGGGTTTCCATCAGCCCCAGCATTTT. Translation gives CASSEVGGFHQPQHF.